The rows below give T cell receptor beta chains drawn from one sample of a study of regulatory T cells in long-lasting Graves disease. MiXCR was run by TCRdb on the multiplex PCR reads, yielding one entry per CDR3 protein. The sample shows around 400,000 distinct CDR3 sequences, roughly 23% of them seen only once. The material was peripheral blood mononuclear cells (PBMCs), obtained when the disease was refractory, from a patient treated with antithyroid drugs. The receptors come from a woman aged 40-49 years with Graves disease. CDR3s leave out the opening cysteine and the closing phenylalanine or tryptophan. A D gene is named only where the DNA matches it firmly. Expanded clones are given a class, and other clones once, few, many or no size at all.

D	V	size	CDR3
TRBD1	TRBV19	few	ASTNPGTVRNQPQH
.	TRBV20-1	many	SAFPGPGGTQY
TRBD2	TRBV7-3	.	ASSLGGLAGGNTGELF
TRBD1	TRBV9	.	ASSAGGQPQH
TRBD2	TRBV2	.	ASSESGLAGVSDTQY
.	TRBV10-3	few	AISGATTGEQY
.	TRBV5-1	few	ASSRGNRASYEQY
.	TRBV20-1	.	SATRQTIYEQY
.	TRBV24-1	.	ATSLGGQQF
.	TRBV29-1	few	SVSLRVETEAF
.	TRBV28	many	ASSFTGYNSPLH
TRBD2	TRBV28	.	ASSLFGLAGVSTDTQY
.	TRBV5-1	.	ASSLDQSKGNYGYT
.	TRBV28	.	ASRWGTRGDNSPLH
.	TRBV2	.	ASSLLPGQETQY
.	TRBV28	many	ASSLTATYEQY
.	TRBV28	many	ASSLPGTRRTGELF
.	TRBV28	few	ASSFSPGVATPSYEQY
.	TRBV19	.	ASSSPGHEKLF
.	TRBV20-1	.	SARAGGLQPQH
.	TRBV27	.	ASSFWVGGGGSNTEAF
TRBD2	TRBV12-3/TRBV12-4	few	ASSSDDLAGGSTGELF
TRBD1	TRBV11-2	few	ASSLGRGQGGNQPQH
TRBD2	TRBV7-3	.	ASSQGLAGNYEQF
.	TRBV10-3	many	AISESTAGQIKGTQY
.	TRBV24-1	few	ATSGPDSKNSYEQY
.	TRBV30	.	ARGLGGFPSIETQY
.	TRBV5-1	.	ASRGMNTEAF
.	TRBV18	.	ASSPQGYDEKLF
.	TRBV7-3	.	ASSQPRQENQPQH
TRBD2	TRBV20-1	.	SARVKRTAGGWETQY
TRBD1	TRBV2	.	ASSSRGIYNEQF
TRBD2	TRBV6-1	.	ASSESSGRYNEQF
TRBD1	TRBV6-2/TRBV6-3	.	ASSFRTGSTDTQY
.	TRBV5-1	.	ASSYRPIRAGSPYEQY
.	TRBV28	many	ASSLHRKETQY
.	TRBV6-5	many	ASSYSAGLGGTEAF
.	TRBV7-9	.	ASSLEENYGYT
.	TRBV20-1	few	SAREGGAHTEAF
TRBD1	TRBV7-2	few	ASRTDRVSGNTIY
.	TRBV2	many	ASSASGNYGYT
TRBD1	TRBV7-6	few	ASSRSGTGNSVKLF